The following is a T cell receptor (beta chain) sequence with its context. Other DNA sequences in this specimen translate into the identical CDR3. This sample was included in a study of T cell changes during pregnancy in multiple sclerosis. The CDR3 length is 14 residues. Germline assignment: CDR1 SQVTM and CDR2 ANQGSEA. The V and J ends lost 0 bases and 4 bases respectively, with 12 bases between them. The repertoire was sequenced with immunoSEQ multiplex PCR; TCRdb's copy has only in-frame clones and lacks some. The sample shows 75,000 to 80,000 clones, more than 85% of them seen only once. V is TRBV29-1 and J is TRBJ1-1, with a weak D call TRBD1 (5 bases). The TCR comes from a female donor in good health, enrolled as a control in a pregnancy study. This specimen consisted of peripheral blood, obtained after pregnancy. The DNA of the CDR3 is TGCAGCGTTGAAGATCGGCGGGGGAGCACTGAAGCTTTCTTT. Its protein product is CSVEDRRGSTEAFF.